One T cell receptor (beta chain) is described in this entry. The antigen is undetermined. CDR1 is MGHRA and CDR2 is YSYEKL in the germline V gene. There are 21 residues in the CDR3. These data are taken from a study of cytomegalovirus exposure and HLA in healthy donors. Findings and limits, study-wide: A later analysis reported that several of the most significant clusters appeared to be linked to common viral pathogens, among them Epstein-Barr virus.

A multiplex PCR was run with 60 Vbeta primers and 13 Jbeta primers. Profiled with immunoSEQ multiplex PCR; TCRdb holds only in-frame clones, not every one. The data contain about 180,000 clones, around 81% of them singletons. Sample: PBMCs. This sequence originates from a woman in her late teens or twenties in good health and CMV-seropositive. This sequence joins TRBV4-1 and TRBJ2-5; 10 bases fit TRBD2. The end of the DNA fits TRBJ2-7 better, so the J call may be wrong. CDR3 residues: CASSQEGGGLAGALSSYEQYF. The CDR3 coding sequence is TGCGCCAGCAGCCAAGAGGGGGGAGGGCTAGCGGGGGCTCTCAGCTCCTACGAGCAGTACTTC.